This T cell receptor beta chain was sequenced during a study of blood T cell repertoires in COVID-19. The method was immunoSEQ multiplex PCR; TCRdb's version includes in-frame clones alone and lacks a portion of them. The sample comprises more than 90,000 clones, about three quarters of which are singletons, and 5% to 8% rests with the top ten. The CDR3 covers 12 residues. Germline V gene data show CDR1 as MNHEY and CDR2 as SVGAGI. V lost 9 bases and J lost 8, with 17 bases in between. The receptor's source is a man between 65 and 85 years old with acute or convalescent COVID-19. The chain recombines TRBV6-5 with TRBJ2-7, with D possibly being TRBD1 (6 bases). The sequencing input was peripheral blood. CDR3 region: CASFPGHSKQYF. DNA of the CDR3: TGTGCCAGTTTTCCGGGACACTCAAAGCAGTACTTC.